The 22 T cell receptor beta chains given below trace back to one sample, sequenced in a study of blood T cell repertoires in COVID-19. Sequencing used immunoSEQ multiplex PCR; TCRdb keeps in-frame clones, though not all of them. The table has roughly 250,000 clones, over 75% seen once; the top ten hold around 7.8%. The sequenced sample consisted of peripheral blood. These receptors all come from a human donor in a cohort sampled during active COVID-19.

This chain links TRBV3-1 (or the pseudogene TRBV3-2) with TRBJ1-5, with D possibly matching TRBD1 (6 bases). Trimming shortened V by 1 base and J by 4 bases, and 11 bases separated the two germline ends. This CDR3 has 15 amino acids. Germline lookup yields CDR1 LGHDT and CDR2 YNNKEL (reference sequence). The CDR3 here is CASSQGTGPNQPQHF. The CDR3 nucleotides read TGTGCCAGCAGCCAAGGCACAGGGCCGAATCAGCCCCAGCATTTT.

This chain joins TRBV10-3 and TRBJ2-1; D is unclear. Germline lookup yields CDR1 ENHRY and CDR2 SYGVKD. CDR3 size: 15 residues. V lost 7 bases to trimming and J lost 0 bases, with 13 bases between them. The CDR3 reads CAIMPSPSSYNEQFF. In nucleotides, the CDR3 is TGTGCCATCATGCCCTCCCCGAGCTCCTACAATGAGCAGTTCTTC.

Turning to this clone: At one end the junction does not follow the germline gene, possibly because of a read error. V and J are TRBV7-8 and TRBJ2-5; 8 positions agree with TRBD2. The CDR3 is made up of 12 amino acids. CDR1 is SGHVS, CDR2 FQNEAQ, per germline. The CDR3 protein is CASSLGLGELHF. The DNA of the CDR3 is TGTGCCAGCAGCCTGGGACTAGGGGAACTCCACTTC.

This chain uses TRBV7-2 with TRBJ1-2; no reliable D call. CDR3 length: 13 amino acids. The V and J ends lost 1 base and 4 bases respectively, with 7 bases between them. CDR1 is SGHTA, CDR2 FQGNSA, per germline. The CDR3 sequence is CASSLGGPYGYTF. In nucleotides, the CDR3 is TGTGCCAGCAGCTTAGGAGGCCCCTATGGCTACACCTTC.

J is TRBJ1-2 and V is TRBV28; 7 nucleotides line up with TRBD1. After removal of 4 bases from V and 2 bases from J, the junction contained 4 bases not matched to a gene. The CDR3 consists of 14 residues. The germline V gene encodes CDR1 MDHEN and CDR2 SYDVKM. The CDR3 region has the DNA TGTGCCAGCAGTTCGGGGACAGCAAACTATGGCTACACCTTC. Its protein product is CASSSGTANYGYTF.

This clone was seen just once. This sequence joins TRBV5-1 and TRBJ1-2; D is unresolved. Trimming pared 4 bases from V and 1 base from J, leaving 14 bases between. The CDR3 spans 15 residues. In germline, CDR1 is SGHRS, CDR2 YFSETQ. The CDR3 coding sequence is TGCGCCAGCAGCCCAGACCTAGTGTTTAACTATGGCTACACCTTC. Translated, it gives CASSPDLVFNYGYTF. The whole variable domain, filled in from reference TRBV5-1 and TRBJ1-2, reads KAGVTQTPRYLIKTRGQQVTLSCSPISGHRSVSWYQQTPGQGLQFLFEYFSETQRNKGNFPGRFSGRQFSNSRSEMNVSTLELGDSALYLCASSPDLVFNYGYTFGSGTRLTVV.

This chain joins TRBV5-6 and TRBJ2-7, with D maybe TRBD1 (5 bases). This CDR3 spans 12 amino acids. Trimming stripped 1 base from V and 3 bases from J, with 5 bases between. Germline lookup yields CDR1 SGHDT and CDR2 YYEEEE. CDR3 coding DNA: TGTGCCAGCAGCTTGCAGGGCTACGAGCAGTACTTC. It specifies CASSLQGYEQYF.

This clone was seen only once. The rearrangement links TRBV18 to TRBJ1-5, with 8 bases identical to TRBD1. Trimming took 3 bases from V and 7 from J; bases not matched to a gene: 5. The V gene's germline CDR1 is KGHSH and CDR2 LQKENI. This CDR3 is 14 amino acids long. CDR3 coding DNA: TGTGCCAGCTCACCTTCGGGACAGGAGCAGCCCCAGCATTTT. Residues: CASSPSGQEQPQHF. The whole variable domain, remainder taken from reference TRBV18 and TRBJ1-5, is NAGVMQNPRHLVRRRGQEARLRCSPMKGHSHVYWYRQLPEEGLKFMVYLQKENIIDESGMPKERFSAEFPKEGPSILRIQQVVRGDSAAYFCASSPSGQEQPQHFGDGTRLSIL.

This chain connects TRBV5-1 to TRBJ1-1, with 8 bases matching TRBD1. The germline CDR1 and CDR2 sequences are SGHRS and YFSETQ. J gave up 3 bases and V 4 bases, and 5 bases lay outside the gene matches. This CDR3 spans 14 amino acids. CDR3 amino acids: CASSRQGSDTEAFF. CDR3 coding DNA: TGCGCCAGCAGCCGACAGGGGTCTGACACTGAAGCTTTCTTT.

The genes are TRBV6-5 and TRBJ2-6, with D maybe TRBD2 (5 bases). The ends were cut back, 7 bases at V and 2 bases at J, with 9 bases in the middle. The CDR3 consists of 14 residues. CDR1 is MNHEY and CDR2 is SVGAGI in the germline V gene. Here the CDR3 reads CASTSEAGANVLTF. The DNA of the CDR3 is TGTGCCAGCACCTCGGAGGCTGGGGCCAACGTCCTGACTTTC.

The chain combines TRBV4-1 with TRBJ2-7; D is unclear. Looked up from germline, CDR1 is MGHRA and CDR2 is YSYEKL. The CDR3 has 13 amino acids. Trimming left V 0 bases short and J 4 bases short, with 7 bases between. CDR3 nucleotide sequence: TGCGCCAGCAGCCAAGAAGGAGAGTACGAGCAGTACTTC. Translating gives CASSQEGEYEQYF.

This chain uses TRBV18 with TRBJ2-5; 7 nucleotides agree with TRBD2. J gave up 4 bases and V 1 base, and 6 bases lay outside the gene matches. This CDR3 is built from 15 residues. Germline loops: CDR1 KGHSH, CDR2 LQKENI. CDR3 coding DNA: TGTGCCAGCTCACCACGCGGGGGAGGGGCAGAGACCCAGTACTTC. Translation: CASSPRGGGAETQYF.

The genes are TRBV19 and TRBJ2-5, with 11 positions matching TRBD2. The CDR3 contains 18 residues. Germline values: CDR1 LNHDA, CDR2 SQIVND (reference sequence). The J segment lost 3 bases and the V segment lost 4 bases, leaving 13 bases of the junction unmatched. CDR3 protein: CASSKTSGNWGSKETQYF. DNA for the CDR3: TGTGCCAGTAGTAAGACTAGCGGGAATTGGGGGAGTAAAGAGACCCAGTACTTC.

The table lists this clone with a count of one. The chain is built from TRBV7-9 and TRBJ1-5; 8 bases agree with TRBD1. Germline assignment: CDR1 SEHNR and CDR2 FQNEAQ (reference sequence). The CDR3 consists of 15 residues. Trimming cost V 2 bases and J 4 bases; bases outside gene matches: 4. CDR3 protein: CASSLSGGANQPQHF. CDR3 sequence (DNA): TGTGCCAGCAGCTTATCAGGGGGCGCGAATCAGCCCCAGCATTTT.

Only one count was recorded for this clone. The CDR3 DNA reads TGTGCCAGTAGTATTGGACGGCGGGGGGGCTCAATTGAAGATACGCAGTATTTT. This translates into CASSIGRRGGSIEDTQYF. The V gene is TRBV19, the J gene TRBJ2-3, with 9 bases identical to TRBD2. V lost 3 bases and J lost 5; bases outside the gene matches: 15. Per germline, CDR1 LNHDA and CDR2 SQIVND (reference sequence). This CDR3 has 18 residues. Using reference TRBV19 and TRBJ2-3 for the parts outside the CDR3, the full variable domain is DGGITQSPKYLFRKEGQNVTLSCEQNLNHDAMYWYRQDPGQGLRLIYYSQIVNDFQKGDIAEGYSVSREKKESFPLTVTSAQKNPTAFYLCASSIGRRGGSIEDTQYFGPGTRLTVL.

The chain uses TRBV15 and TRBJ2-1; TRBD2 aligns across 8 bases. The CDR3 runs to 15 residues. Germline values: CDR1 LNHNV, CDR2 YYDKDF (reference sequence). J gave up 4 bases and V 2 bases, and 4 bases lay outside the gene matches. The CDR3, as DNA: TGTGCCACCAGCAGATTGAGCGGGAGTTACAATGAGCAGTTCTTC. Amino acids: CATSRLSGSYNEQFF. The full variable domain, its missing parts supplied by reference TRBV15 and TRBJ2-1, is DAMVIQNPRYQVTQFGKPVTLSCSQTLNHNVMYWYQQKSSQAPKLLFHYYDKDFNNEADTPDNFQSRRPNTSFCFLDIRSPGLGDTAMYLCATSRLSGSYNEQFFGPGTRLTVL.

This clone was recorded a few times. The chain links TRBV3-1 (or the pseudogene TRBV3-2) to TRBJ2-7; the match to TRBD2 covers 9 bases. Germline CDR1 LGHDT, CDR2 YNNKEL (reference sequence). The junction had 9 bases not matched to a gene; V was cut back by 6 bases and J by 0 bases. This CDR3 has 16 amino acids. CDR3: CASRRTASGISYEQYF. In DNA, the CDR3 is TGTGCCAGCAGGCGAACGGCTAGCGGGATCTCCTACGAGCAGTACTTC.

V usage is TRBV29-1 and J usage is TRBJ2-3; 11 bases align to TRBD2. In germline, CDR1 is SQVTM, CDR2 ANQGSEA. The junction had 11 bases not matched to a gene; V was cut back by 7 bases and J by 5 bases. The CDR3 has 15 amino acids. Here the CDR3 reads CSGALAGASQDTQYF. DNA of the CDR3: TGCAGCGGAGCACTAGCGGGAGCGTCCCAAGATACGCAGTATTTT.

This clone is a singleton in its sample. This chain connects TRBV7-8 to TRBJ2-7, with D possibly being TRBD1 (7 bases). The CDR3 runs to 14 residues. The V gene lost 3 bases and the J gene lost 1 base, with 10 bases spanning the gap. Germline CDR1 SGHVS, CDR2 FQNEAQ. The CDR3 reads CASSLQGGSYEQYF. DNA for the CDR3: TGTGCCAGCAGCTTGCAGGGGGGATCCTACGAGCAGTACTTC.

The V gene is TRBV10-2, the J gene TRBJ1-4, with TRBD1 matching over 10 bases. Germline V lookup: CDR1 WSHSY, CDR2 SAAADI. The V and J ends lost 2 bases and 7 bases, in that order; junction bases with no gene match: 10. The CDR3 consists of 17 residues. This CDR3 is CASSEIPSTGGLEKLFF. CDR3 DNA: TGCGCCAGCAGTGAGATTCCTTCGACAGGGGGCCTTGAAAAACTGTTTTTT.

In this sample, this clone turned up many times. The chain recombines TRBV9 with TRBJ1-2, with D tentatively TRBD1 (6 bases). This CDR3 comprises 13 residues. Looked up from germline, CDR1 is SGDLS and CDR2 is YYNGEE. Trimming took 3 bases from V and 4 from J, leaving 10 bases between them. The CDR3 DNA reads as TGTGCCAGCAGCGCAGGGGATTTCTATGGCTACACCTTC. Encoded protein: CASSAGDFYGYTF.

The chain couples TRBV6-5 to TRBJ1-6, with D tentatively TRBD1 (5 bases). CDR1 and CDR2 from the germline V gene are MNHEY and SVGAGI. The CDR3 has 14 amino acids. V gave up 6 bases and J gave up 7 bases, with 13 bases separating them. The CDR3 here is CASRRTTGNSPLHF. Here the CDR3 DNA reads TGTGCCAGCAGGCGGACAACCGGCAATTCACCCCTCCACTTT.